A single sample is the source of the 30 T cell receptor beta chains below, sequenced in a study of blood T cell repertoires in COVID-19. Profiled with immunoSEQ multiplex PCR; TCRdb holds only in-frame clones, not every one. The data contain about 200,000 clones, over 75% of them singletons. Sequences were obtained from peripheral blood. The receptors were gathered from a man at least 80 years old with acute or convalescent COVID-19.

This clone occurred a few times. The chain joins TRBV7-8 to TRBJ2-7; 9 bases fit TRBD1. The CDR3 sequence is 14 residues long. Germline-derived CDR1 and CDR2 are SGHVS and FQNEAQ. J was trimmed by 3 bases and V by 5 bases; bases with no gene match: 5. As DNA, the CDR3 is TGTGCCAGCAGCCCTGGGACAGGGCACTACGAGCAGTACGTC. Its translation: CASSPGTGHYEQYV.

This clone was counted only a few times. The J gene is TRBJ1-3, the V gene TRBV7-2; D is uncertain. The CDR3 contains 14 residues. The V and J ends lost 1 base and 6 bases respectively, with 10 bases between them. Germline V CDR1 and CDR2: SGHTA, FQGNSA. The CDR3 spells CASSLGSLPNTIYF. The DNA for the CDR3 is TGTGCCAGCAGCTTAGGTTCCCTACCAAACACCATATATTTT. The whole variable domain, remainder taken from reference TRBV7-2 and TRBJ1-3, is GAGVSQSPSNKVTEKGKDVELRCDPISGHTALYWYRQSLGQGLEFLIYFQGNSAPDKSGLPSDRFSAERTGGSVSTLTIQRTQQEDSAVYLCASSLGSLPNTIYFGEGSWLTVV.

This clone was picked up one time. This chain uses TRBV29-1 with TRBJ2-2; tentatively, D is TRBD2 (7 bases). V lost 6 bases to trimming and J lost 4 bases, with 18 bases between them. Germline loops: CDR1 SQVTM, CDR2 ANQGSEA. The CDR3 sequence is 15 residues long. In DNA form, the CDR3 reads TGCAGCGTCCCTGGGGGGGGGCAAAGCACCGGGGAGCTGTTTTTT. Protein product: CSVPGGGQSTGELFF.

The chain employs TRBV3-1 (or the pseudogene TRBV3-2) and TRBJ2-1; 8 bases map to TRBD1. The V and J ends lost 3 bases and 6 bases, in that order; junction bases with no gene match: 13. This CDR3 spans 17 amino acids. Germline V lookup: CDR1 LGHDT, CDR2 YNNKEL (reference sequence). The CDR3 loop is CASSHSQGARTRNEQFF. In DNA form, the CDR3 reads TGTGCCAGCAGCCATTCCCAGGGGGCGCGAACCCGCAATGAGCAGTTCTTC.

V usage is TRBV4-3 and J usage is TRBJ2-3; 8 nucleotides line up with TRBD2. This CDR3 comprises 15 residues. Germline V gene sequence: CDR1 LGHNA, CDR2 YSLEER. V lost 3 bases and J lost 2; bases outside the gene matches: 4. The CDR3 reads CASSHTSGYTDTQYF. DNA of the CDR3: TGCGCCAGCAGCCACACTAGCGGTTACACAGATACGCAGTATTTT.

The V call is TRBV20-1, the J call TRBJ2-5; D is perhaps TRBD1 (6 bases). Germline V gene lookup returns CDR1 DFQATT and CDR2 SNEGSKA (reference sequence). V lost 0 bases, J lost 9 bases, and 8 bases lay in between. The CDR3 spans 11 residues. DNA for the CDR3: TGCAGTGCTAGAGAGGGGGCCGCCCAGTACTTC. This encodes CSAREGAAQYF.

This rearrangement joins TRBV11-3 to TRBJ2-3, with 8 bases matching TRBD2. In germline, CDR1 is SGHNT, CDR2 YENEEA. J was trimmed by 2 bases and V by 3 bases; bases with no gene match: 7. This CDR3 comprises 16 residues. This chain's CDR3 is CASSFYSGTNTDTQYF. The DNA for the CDR3 is TGTGCCAGCAGCTTCTATAGCGGGACAAACACAGATACGCAGTATTTT.

This chain uses TRBV10-1 with TRBJ1-1; D is possibly TRBD1 (6 bases). V was clipped by 6 bases and J by 1 base, with 18 bases between them. CDR1 is WNHNN and CDR2 is SYGVQD in the germline V gene (reference sequence). The CDR3 has 16 amino acids. This CDR3 is CASREDNRAGNTEAFF. The CDR3 region has the DNA TGCGCCAGCAGGGAGGATAACAGGGCGGGGAACACTGAAGCTTTCTTT.

The chain has TRBV11-2 and TRBJ2-7; 7 nucleotides align to TRBD1. The CDR3 runs to 14 residues. V lost 5 bases to trimming and J lost 2 bases; unmatched junction nucleotides: 6. Germline CDR1 SGHAT, CDR2 FQNNGV. In DNA, the CDR3 is TGTGCCAGCAGCCTCGGGACAGTTCCCTACGAGCAGTACTTC. Translating gives CASSLGTVPYEQYF.

The chain couples TRBV30 to TRBJ2-2; 7 nucleotides match TRBD1. V lost 5 bases and J lost 5; bases outside the gene matches: 8. In germline, CDR1 is GTSNPN, CDR2 SVGIG (reference sequence). The CDR3 spans 14 residues. As DNA, the CDR3 is TGTGCCTGGGGAAGACAGGGTCGGACCGGGGAGCTGTTTTTT. It specifies CAWGRQGRTGELFF.

This clone was observed a handful of times. The chain is built from TRBV10-3 and TRBJ1-2, with 7 nucleotides matching TRBD1. With 8 bases clipped from V and 4 bases from J, the junction kept 13 bases outside the gene matches. Germline V lookup: CDR1 ENHRY, CDR2 SYGVKD. The CDR3 is 15 amino acids. The CDR3 nucleotides read TGTGCCATCCCGTCGGGCTCAACAGGGGTCTATGGCTACACCTTC. The encoded protein is CAIPSGSTGVYGYTF.

The chain combines TRBV7-9 with TRBJ2-3; D is undetermined. Deletions cut 3 bases from V and 6 bases from J, with 10 bases between. Germline CDR1 reads SEHNR; CDR2 reads FQNEAQ (reference sequence). The CDR3 contains 13 residues. CDR3 sequence: CASSFLGADTQYF. Here the CDR3 DNA reads TGTGCCAGCAGCTTCCTAGGCGCGGATACGCAGTATTTT.

CDR3 protein: CASSSQGRGTGELFF. CDR3 sequence (DNA): TGTGCCAGCAGCTCACAGGGGCGAGGCACCGGGGAGCTGTTTTTT. The rearrangement uses TRBV7-2 and TRBJ2-2; 7 bases map to TRBD1. The J segment lost 4 bases and the V segment lost 4 bases, leaving 6 bases of the junction unmatched. The CDR3 length is 15 residues. CDR1 and CDR2 from the germline V gene are SGHTA and FQGNSA.

The chain links TRBV5-6 to TRBJ1-4, with D tentatively TRBD1 (6 bases). Trimming cost V 4 bases and J 10 bases, with 14 bases left between them. Germline V gene data show CDR1 as SGHDT and CDR2 as YYEEEE. This CDR3 has 13 residues. The CDR3 reads CASSTDSPGKLFF. CDR3 bases: TGTGCCAGCAGCACGGACAGCCCTGGAAAACTGTTTTTT.

The chain carries TRBV7-3 and TRBJ2-3, with 10 bases aligning to TRBD2. This CDR3 contains 16 residues. Germline CDR1 reads SGHTA; CDR2 reads FQGTGA. J gave up 0 bases and V 2 bases, and 2 bases lay outside the gene matches. The CDR3 loop is CASSLGLAASTDTQYF. In DNA, the CDR3 is TGTGCCAGCAGCTTAGGACTAGCGGCTAGCACAGATACGCAGTATTTT.

The V and J genes are TRBV7-9 and TRBJ2-2; possible D gene TRBD1, 5 bases. The V end was cut by 5 bases, the J end by 2 bases, with 15 bases between. Germline assignment: CDR1 SEHNR and CDR2 FQNEAQ (reference sequence). This CDR3 is built from 16 residues. The chain's CDR3 is CASSPFPRANTGELFF. As DNA, the CDR3 is TGTGCCAGCAGCCCCTTCCCCAGGGCTAACACCGGGGAGCTGTTTTTT.

The rearrangement joins TRBV30 to TRBJ2-3, with TRBD2 identical over 12 bases. CDR1 is GTSNPN and CDR2 is SVGIG in the germline V gene (reference sequence). The CDR3 sequence is 16 residues long. V lost 0 bases, J lost 7 bases, and 8 bases stayed unmatched. This chain's CDR3 is CAWSVHRLAGGNTQYF. The CDR3 DNA reads TGTGCCTGGAGTGTACATCGGCTAGCGGGAGGGAATACGCAGTATTTT.

V and J are TRBV10-2 and TRBJ1-3; maybe TRBD1 (6 bases). CDR1 and CDR2 (germline): WSHSY, SAAADI. CDR3 length: 14 residues. The V end lost 9 bases, the J end lost 0 bases, and 12 bases lay between the germline ends. This chain's CDR3 is CASRPGHSGNTIYF. For the CDR3, the DNA is TGCGCCAGTAGACCGGGACACTCTGGAAACACCATATATTTT.

This clone was seen a few times. V is TRBV20-1 and J is TRBJ1-5, with 7 nucleotides matching TRBD1. This CDR3 contains 16 residues. Germline CDR1 and CDR2: DFQATT and SNEGSKA (reference sequence). Trimming cost V 3 bases and J 0 bases; bases outside gene matches: 8. The CDR3 DNA is TGCAGTGCTAGTCGTAGGGGACAGATTAGCAATCAGCCCCAGCATTTT. This encodes CSASRRGQISNQPQHF.

The chain employs TRBV11-3 and TRBJ2-5; 7 bases map to TRBD2. The CDR3 runs 17 residues. The germline V gene encodes CDR1 SGHNT and CDR2 YENEEA. After removal of 1 base from V and 2 bases from J, the junction contained 10 bases not matched to a gene. The CDR3 DNA sequence: TGTGCCAGCAGCTTAGGCATACTTCGGGGGGTACAAGAGACCCAGTACTTC. It encodes CASSLGILRGVQETQYF.

The chain links TRBV11-2 to TRBJ2-2, with TRBD2 matching 8 bases. Germline V gene lookup returns CDR1 SGHAT and CDR2 FQNNGV. V dropped 1 base and J dropped 7; count of bases not matched to a gene: 8. The CDR3 spans 16 residues. The CDR3, as DNA: TGTGCCAGCAGCTTAGCAGCAGCGGGAGTGGGCGGGGAGCTGTTTTTT. Translating it yields CASSLAAAGVGGELFF.

This chain's CDR3 is CASSDSRDRGSSYEQYV. The CDR3 DNA reads as TGTGCCAGCAGTGACTCAAGGGACAGGGGGAGCTCCTACGAGCAGTACGTC. This sequence joins TRBV6-4 and TRBJ2-7; 11 bases line up with TRBD1. Germline V gives CDR1 MRHNA, CDR2 SNTAGT. The trim removed 0 bases at V and 0 bases at J, leaving 4 bases unmatched. The CDR3 consists of 17 residues.

J is TRBJ2-3 and V is TRBV6-1, with 10 bases fitting TRBD2. The trim removed 3 bases at V and 6 bases at J, leaving 12 bases unmatched. Germline V CDR1 and CDR2: MNHNS, SASEGT. This CDR3 has 17 amino acids. CDR3 sequence reads: CASSESSGSGMWDTQYF. The CDR3 nucleotides are TGTGCCAGCAGTGAGTCTAGCGGGAGCGGGATGTGGGATACGCAGTATTTT.

The V gene is TRBV19, the J gene TRBJ2-1; perhaps TRBD2 as D (6 bases). Germline V gives CDR1 LNHDA, CDR2 SQIVND (reference sequence). This CDR3 spans 14 amino acids. The germline V and J ends were trimmed by 5 bases and 4 bases, with 12 bases remaining between them. The CDR3 DNA reads TGTGCCAGTAGTCGAATGGGACTGTACAATGAGCAGTTCTTC. Protein sequence: CASSRMGLYNEQFF.

The genes are TRBV7-6 and TRBJ2-1; TRBD2 matches at 12 bases. Germline-derived CDR1 and CDR2 are SGHVS and FNYEAQ. This CDR3 is 16 amino acids long. V trimming: 5 bases; J trimming: 5 bases; junction bases outside the gene matches: 7. CDR3 sequence: CASSVRLAGVNNEQFF. In DNA, the CDR3 is TGTGCCAGCAGCGTCAGACTAGCGGGAGTCAACAATGAGCAGTTCTTC.

This rearrangement joins TRBV11-3 to TRBJ2-1; a possible D gene is TRBD1 (6 bases). Per germline, CDR1 SGHNT and CDR2 YENEEA. V gave up 1 base and J gave up 9 bases, with 19 bases separating them. The CDR3 spans 16 residues. In nucleotides, the CDR3 is TGTGCCAGCAGCTTAGTTGTAGGGGGTCGGGCAGGTGAGCAGTTCTTC. Translating gives CASSLVVGGRAGEQFF.

Notes on this clone: The same CDR3 arises from other DNA sequences in this sample as well. The V gene is TRBV11-3, the J gene TRBJ2-5; TRBD2 matches 13 bases. The germline V gene encodes CDR1 SGHNT and CDR2 YENEEA. With V trimmed by 1 base and J by 5 bases, 1 base remained unmatched. The CDR3 extends over 15 amino acids. The CDR3 protein is CASSLGLAGGETQYF. DNA of the CDR3: TGTGCCAGCAGCTTAGGACTAGCGGGAGGCGAGACCCAGTACTTC.

The V call is TRBV5-8, the J call TRBJ2-3, with D tentatively TRBD2 (6 bases). The CDR3 consists of 13 residues. Germline values: CDR1 SGHTS, CDR2 YDEGEE. V was cut by 6 bases and J by 3 bases, with 11 bases left in between. The CDR3 DNA is TGTGCCAGCAACAAGCGGGTTACAGATACGCAGTATTTT. Translating it yields CASNKRVTDTQYF.

The chain carries TRBV6-5 and TRBJ2-2, with D unclear. Germline-derived CDR1 and CDR2 are MNHEY and SVGAGI. This CDR3 has 13 amino acids. V dropped 0 bases and J dropped 5 bases, with 4 bases sitting between them. CDR3 in DNA: TGTGCCAGCAGTTACTCCCGTACCGGGGAGCTGTTTTTT. This gives the protein CASSYSRTGELFF.

The chain joins TRBV5-1 to TRBJ2-5; tentative D call: TRBD1 (7 bases). Germline V gene lookup returns CDR1 SGHRS and CDR2 YFSETQ. Trimming shortened V by 0 bases and J by 5 bases, and 8 bases separated the two germline ends. This CDR3 region has 13 residues. CDR3 loop: CASSLAGGETQYF. In DNA, the CDR3 is TGCGCCAGCAGCTTGGCAGGGGGGGAGACCCAGTACTTC.